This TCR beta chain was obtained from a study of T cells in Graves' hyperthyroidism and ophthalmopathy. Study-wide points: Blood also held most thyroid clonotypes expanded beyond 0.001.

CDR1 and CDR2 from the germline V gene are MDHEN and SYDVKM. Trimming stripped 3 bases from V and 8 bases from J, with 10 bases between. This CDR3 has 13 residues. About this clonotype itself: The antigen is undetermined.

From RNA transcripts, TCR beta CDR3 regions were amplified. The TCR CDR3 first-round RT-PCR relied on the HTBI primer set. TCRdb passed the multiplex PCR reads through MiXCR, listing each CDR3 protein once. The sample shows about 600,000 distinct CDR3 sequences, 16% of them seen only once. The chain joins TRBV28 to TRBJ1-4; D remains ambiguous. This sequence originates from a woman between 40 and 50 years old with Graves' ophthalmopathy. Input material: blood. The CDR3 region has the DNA TGTGCCAGCAGTTTCCAGCGGTCGGAAAAACTGTTTTTT. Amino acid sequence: CASSFQRSEKLFF.